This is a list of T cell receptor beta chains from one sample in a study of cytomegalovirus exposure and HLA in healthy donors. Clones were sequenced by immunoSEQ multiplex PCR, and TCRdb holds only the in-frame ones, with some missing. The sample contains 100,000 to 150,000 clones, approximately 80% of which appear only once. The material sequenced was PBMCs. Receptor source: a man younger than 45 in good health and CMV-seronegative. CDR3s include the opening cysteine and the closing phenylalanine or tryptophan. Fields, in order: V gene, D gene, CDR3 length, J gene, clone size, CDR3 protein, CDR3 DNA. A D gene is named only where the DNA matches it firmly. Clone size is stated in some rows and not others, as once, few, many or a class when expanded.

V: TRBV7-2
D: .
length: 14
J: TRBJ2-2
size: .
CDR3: CASSSPSNTGELFF
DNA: TGTGCCAGCAGCTCCCCTTCGAACACCGGGGAGCTGTTTTTT

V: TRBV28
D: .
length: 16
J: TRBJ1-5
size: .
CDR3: CASSLSARGGNQPQHF
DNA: TGTGCCAGCAGTTTATCAGCCAGGGGAGGCAATCAGCCCCAGCATTTT

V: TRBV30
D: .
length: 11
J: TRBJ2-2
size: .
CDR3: CARRNTGELFF
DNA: TGTGCCCGTAGGAACACCGGGGAGCTGTTTTTT

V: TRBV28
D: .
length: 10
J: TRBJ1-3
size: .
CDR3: CASEGNTIYF
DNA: TGTGCCAGCGAGGGAAACACCATATATTTT

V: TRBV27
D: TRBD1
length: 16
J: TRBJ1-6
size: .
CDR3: CASTWTGASKNSPLHF
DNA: TGTGCCAGCACTTGGACAGGGGCGAGTAAAAATTCACCCCTCCACTTT

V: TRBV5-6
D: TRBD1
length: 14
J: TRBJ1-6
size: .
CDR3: CASSPDRGYSPLHF
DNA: TGTGCCAGCAGCCCGGACAGGGGTTATTCACCCCTCCACTTT

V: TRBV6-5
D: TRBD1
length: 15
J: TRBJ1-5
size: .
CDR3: CASSKTGAGNQPQHF
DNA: TGTGCCAGCAGTAAAACAGGGGCTGGGAATCAGCCCCAGCATTTT

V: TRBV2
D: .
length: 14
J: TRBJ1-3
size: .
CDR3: CASAGGGLGNTIYF
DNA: TGTGCCAGCGCCGGGGGAGGATTAGGAAACACCATATATTTT

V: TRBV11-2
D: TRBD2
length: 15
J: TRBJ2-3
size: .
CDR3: CASRTLAGGRGTQYF
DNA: TGTGCCAGCAGGACCTTAGCGGGGGGGCGGGGTACGCAGTATTTT

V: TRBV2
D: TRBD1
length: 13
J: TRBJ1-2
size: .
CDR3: CASSEDRVNGYTF
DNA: TGTGCCAGCAGTGAGGACAGGGTTAATGGCTACACCTTC

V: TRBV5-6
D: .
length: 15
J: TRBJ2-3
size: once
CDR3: CASSLGGSSTDTQYF
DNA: TGTGCCAGCAGCTTGGGGGGCTCTAGCACAGATACGCAGTATTTT

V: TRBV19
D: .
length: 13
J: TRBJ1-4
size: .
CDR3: CASSQGLNEKLFF
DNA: TGTGCCAGTTCTCAGGGATTAAATGAAAAACTGTTTTTT

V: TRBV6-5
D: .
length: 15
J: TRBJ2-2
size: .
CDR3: CASNEIGGAAGELFF
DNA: TGTGCCAGCAATGAGATAGGGGGGGCCGCCGGGGAGCTGTTTTTT

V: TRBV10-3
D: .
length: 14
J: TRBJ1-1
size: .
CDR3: CAISESPIGAEAFF
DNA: TGTGCCATCAGTGAGTCTCCCATCGGGGCTGAAGCTTTCTTT

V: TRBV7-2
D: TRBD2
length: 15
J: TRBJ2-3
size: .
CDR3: CASRPGLGKADTQYF
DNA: TGTGCCAGCAGGCCGGGACTAGGGAAGGCAGATACGCAGTATTTT

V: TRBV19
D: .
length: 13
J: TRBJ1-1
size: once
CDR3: CASSIAPDTEAFF
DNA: TGTGCCAGTAGTATAGCTCCGGACACTGAAGCTTTCTTT

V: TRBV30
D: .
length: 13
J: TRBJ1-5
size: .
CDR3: CAWSVRGNQPQHF
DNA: TGTGCCTGGAGTGTACGGGGCAATCAGCCCCAGCATTTT

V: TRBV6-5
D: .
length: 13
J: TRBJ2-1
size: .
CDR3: CASRGAGYNEQFF
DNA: TGTGCCAGCAGAGGGGCGGGGTACAATGAGCAGTTCTTC

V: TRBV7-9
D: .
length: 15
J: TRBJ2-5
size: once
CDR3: CASSPPPSGKETQYF
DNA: TGTGCCAGCAGCCCCCCGCCGTCGGGGAAAGAGACCCAGTACTTC

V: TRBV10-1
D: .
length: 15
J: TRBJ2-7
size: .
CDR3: CASSVGTNSDYEQYF
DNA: TGCGCCAGCAGTGTTGGGACAAACAGCGACTACGAGCAGTACTTC

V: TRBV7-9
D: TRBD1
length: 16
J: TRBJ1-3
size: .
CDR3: CASSHRGASSGNTIYF
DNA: TGTGCCAGCAGCCACAGGGGCGCGAGCTCTGGAAACACCATATATTTT

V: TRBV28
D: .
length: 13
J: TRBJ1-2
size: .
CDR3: CASSLLSTALPFF
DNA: TGTGCCAGCAGTCTACTTTCGACAGCCCTCCCATTCTTC

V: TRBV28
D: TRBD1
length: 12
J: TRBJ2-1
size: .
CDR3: CASSPGQGRQFF
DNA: TGTGCCAGCAGCCCCGGACAGGGACGCCAGTTCTTC

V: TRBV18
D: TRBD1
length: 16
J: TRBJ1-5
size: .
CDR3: CASSPRTGKSNQPQHF
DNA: TGTGCCAGCTCACCACGGACAGGGAAGAGCAATCAGCCCCAGCATTTT

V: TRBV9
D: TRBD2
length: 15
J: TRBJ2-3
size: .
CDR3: CASSGGTSGRDTQYF
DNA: TGTGCCAGCAGCGGCGGGACTAGCGGTCGGGATACGCAGTATTTT

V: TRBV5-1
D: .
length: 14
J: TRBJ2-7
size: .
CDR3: CASSLMVRAHEQYF
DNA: TGCGCCAGCAGCTTGATGGTGAGGGCCCACGAGCAGTACTTC

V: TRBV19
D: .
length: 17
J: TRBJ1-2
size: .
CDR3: CASSVAWGDLANYGYTF
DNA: TGTGCCAGTAGTGTGGCTTGGGGGGACCTTGCTAACTATGGCTACACCTTC

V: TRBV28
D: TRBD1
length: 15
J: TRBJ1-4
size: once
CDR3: CASISGDRGLEKLFF
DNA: TGTGCCAGCATCTCGGGTGACAGGGGGCTCGAAAAACTGTTTTTT

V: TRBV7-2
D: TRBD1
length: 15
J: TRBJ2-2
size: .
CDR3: CASSLWTGNTGELFF
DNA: TGTGCCAGCAGCTTATGGACAGGGAACACCGGGGAGCTGTTTTTT

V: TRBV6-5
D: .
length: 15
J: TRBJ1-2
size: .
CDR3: CASSYSTNSNYGYTF
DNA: TGTGCCAGCAGTTACTCGACAAATTCTAACTATGGCTACACCTTC

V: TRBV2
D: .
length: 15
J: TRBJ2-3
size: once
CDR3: CASSLTTKLSDTQYF
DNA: TGTGCCAGCAGTCTGACTACAAAACTATCAGATACGCAGTATTTT

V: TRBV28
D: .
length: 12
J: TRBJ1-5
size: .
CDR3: CASSLSSASQHF
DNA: TGTGCCAGCAGTTTGAGTTCTGCGAGCCAGCATTTT

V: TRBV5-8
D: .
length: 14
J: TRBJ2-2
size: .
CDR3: CASSPLANTGELFF
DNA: TGTGCCAGCAGCCCATTAGCGAACACCGGGGAGCTGTTTTTT

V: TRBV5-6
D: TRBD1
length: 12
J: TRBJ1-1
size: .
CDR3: CASRTGFTEAFF
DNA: TGTGCCAGCAGGACAGGGTTCACTGAAGCTTTCTTT

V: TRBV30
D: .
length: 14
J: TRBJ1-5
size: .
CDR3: CAWSSSSSNQPQHF
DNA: TGTGCCTGGAGTTCTTCCAGTAGCAATCAGCCCCAGCATTTT

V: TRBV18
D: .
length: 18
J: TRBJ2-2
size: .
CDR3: CASSPPGRNHRYTGELFF
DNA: TGTGCCAGCTCACCACCGGGGAGGAACCACCGTTACACCGGGGAGCTGTTTTTT